The source of this T cell receptor (beta chain) is a study of blood T cell repertoires in COVID-19. TCRdb's table, derived via immunoSEQ multiplex PCR, lists solely in-frame clones and lacks some. The table shows about 150,000 clones, with about 85% occurring only once. Per germline, CDR1 SGHTA and CDR2 FQGTGA. Trimming stripped 5 bases from V and 1 base from J, with 8 bases between. The CDR3 runs to 13 residues. Sequenced: peripheral blood. V usage is TRBV7-3 and J usage is TRBJ2-5, with D uncertain. The clonotype originates from a man aged 55-75 years with COVID-19, enrolled during active disease. The CDR3 is CASSNSVQETQYF. The CDR3 DNA reads as TGTGCCAGCAGCAACAGTGTCCAAGAGACCCAGTACTTC.